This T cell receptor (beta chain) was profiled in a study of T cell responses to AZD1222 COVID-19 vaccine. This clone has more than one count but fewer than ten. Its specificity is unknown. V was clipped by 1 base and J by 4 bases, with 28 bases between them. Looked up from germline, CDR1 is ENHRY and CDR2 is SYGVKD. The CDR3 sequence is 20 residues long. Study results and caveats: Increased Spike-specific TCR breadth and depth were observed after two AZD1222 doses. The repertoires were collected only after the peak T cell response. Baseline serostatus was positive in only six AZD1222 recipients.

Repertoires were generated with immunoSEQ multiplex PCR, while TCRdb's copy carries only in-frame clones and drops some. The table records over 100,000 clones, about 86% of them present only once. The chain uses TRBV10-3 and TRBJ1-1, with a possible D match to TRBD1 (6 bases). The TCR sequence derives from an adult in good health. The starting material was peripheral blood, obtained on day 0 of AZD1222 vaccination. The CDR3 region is CAISEFGNRVQGPGGTEAFF. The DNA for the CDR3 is TGTGCCATCAGTGAGTTCGGAAACAGGGTGCAGGGGCCTGGTGGCACTGAAGCTTTCTTT.